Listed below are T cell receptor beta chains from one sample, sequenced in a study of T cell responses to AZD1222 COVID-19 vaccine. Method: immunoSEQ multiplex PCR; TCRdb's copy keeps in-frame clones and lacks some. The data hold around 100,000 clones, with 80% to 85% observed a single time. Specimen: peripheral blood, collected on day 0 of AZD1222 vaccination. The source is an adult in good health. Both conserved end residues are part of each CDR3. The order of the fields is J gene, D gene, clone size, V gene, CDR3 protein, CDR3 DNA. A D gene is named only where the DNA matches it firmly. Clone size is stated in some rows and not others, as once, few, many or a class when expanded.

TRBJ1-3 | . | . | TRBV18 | CASSPLGGVSGNTIYF | TGTGCCAGCTCACCCCTCGGGGGGGTCTCTGGAAACACCATATATTTT
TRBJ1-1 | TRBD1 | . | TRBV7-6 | CASSLGTGLFPVQAFF | TGTGCCAGCAGCTTAGGGACAGGGCTATTCCCAGTCCAAGCTTTCTTT
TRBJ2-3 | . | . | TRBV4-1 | CASSQEQAYSTDTQYF | TGCGCCAGCAGCCAAGAGCAGGCTTACAGCACAGATACGCAGTATTTT
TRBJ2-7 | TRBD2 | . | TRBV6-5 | CASSSGTSGSDEQYF | TGTGCCAGCAGTTCCGGGACTAGCGGGAGTGATGAGCAGTACTTC
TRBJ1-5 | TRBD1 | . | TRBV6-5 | CASEGAVNQPQHF | TGTGCCAGCGAGGGGGCCGTCAATCAGCCCCAGCATTTT
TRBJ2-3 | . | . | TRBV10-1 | CASSVGCRGTKTNTQYF | TGCGCCAGCAGTGTAGGTTGCAGAGGGACCAAAACAAATACGCAGTATTTT
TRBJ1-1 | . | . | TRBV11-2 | CATRTNTEAFF | TGTGCCACCCGGACGAACACTGAAGCTTTCTTT
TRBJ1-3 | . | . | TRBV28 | CASSPLVGTGNTIYF | TGTGCCAGCAGTCCCCTCGTGGGGACGGGAAACACCATATATTTT
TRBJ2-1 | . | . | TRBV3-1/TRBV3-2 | CASSQVASDEQFF | TGTGCCAGCAGCCAAGTAGCAAGTGATGAGCAGTTCTTC
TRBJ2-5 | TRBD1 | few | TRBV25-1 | CASSPPGTGGYTTQYF | TGTGCCAGCAGTCCGCCCGGGACAGGGGGCTATACGACCCAGTACTTC
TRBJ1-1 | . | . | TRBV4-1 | CASSQDLGAGMPEAFF | TGCGCCAGCAGCCAAGATTTGGGGGCCGGGATGCCTGAAGCTTTCTTT
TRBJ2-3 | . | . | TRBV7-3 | CASSSREGGDTQYF | TGTGCCAGCAGCTCCCGTGAGGGGGGAGATACGCAGTATTTT
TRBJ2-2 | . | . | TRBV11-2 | CASSLEVSSTGELFF | TGTGCCAGCAGCTTAGAAGTCTCCTCCACCGGGGAGCTGTTTTTT
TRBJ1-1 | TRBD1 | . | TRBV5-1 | CASSPGTGGFEAFF | TGCGCCAGCAGCCCTGGGACAGGGGGATTTGAAGCTTTCTTT
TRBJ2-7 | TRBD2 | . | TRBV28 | CASSFSGGLYVEQYF | TGTGCCAGCAGTTTCTCGGGAGGGTTATATGTTGAGCAGTACTTC
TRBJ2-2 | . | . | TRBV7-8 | CASSLDRVGLFF | TGTGCCAGCAGCTTGGACCGAGTGGGGCTGTTTTTT
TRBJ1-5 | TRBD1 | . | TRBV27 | CASSLTTGRNNQPQHF | TGTGCCAGCAGTTTAACGACAGGGAGAAATAATCAGCCCCAGCATTTT
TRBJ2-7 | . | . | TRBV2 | CASSEAGEQYF | TGTGCCAGCAGTGAGGCCGGGGAGCAGTACTTC
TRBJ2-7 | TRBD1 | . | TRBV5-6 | CASSYTRGLFSYEQYF | TGTGCCAGCAGCTATACCAGGGGGCTCTTCTCCTACGAGCAGTACTTC
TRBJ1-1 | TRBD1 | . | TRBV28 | CASSTTTGYTEAFF | TGTGCCAGCAGTACAACGACAGGGTACACTGAAGCTTTCTTT
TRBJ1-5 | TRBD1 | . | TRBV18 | CASSPGTGSMGNQPQHF | TGTGCCAGCTCACCCGGGACAGGGTCAATGGGCAATCAGCCCCAGCATTTT
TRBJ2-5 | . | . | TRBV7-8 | CASSLGGVKTQYF | TGTGCCAGCAGCTTAGGCGGGGTAAAGACCCAGTACTTC
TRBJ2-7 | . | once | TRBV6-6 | CASRFSGQAYEQYF | TGTGCCAGCAGGTTCTCGGGACAAGCCTACGAGCAGTACTTC
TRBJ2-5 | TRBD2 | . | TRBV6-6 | CASTLAGRETQYF | TGTGCCAGCACACTAGCGGGAAGGGAGACCCAGTACTTC
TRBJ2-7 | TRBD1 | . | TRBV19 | CASSIDISQGAAYEQYF | TGTGCCAGTAGTATAGATATCAGCCAGGGGGCAGCCTACGAGCAGTACTTC
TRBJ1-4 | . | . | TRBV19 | CASMLTSGEKLFF | TGTGCCAGTATGCTCACCAGCGGTGAAAAACTGTTTTTT
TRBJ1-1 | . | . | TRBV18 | CASSQTTVNTEAFF | TGTGCCAGCTCACAGACGACTGTGAACACTGAAGCTTTCTTT
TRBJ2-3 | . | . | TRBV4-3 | CASRRSSAWGTDTQYF | TGCGCCAGCAGAAGGTCTAGCGCTTGGGGCACAGATACGCAGTATTTT
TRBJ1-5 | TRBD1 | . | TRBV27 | CASSKGQGDQPQHF | TGTGCCAGCAGTAAGGGACAGGGCGATCAGCCCCAGCATTTT
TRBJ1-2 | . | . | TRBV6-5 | CASSYSIVRQLYGYTF | TGTGCCAGCAGTTACTCGATCGTGAGACAGCTATATGGCTACACCTTC
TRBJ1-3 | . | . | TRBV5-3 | CARSADSSGNTIYF | TGTGCCAGAAGCGCGGACAGCTCTGGAAACACCATATATTTT
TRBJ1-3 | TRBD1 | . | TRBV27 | CASRGPTGFSGNTIYF | TGTGCCAGCAGGGGGCCGACAGGGTTCTCTGGAAACACCATATATTTT
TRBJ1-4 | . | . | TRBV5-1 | CASSRGVGEKLFF | TGCGCCAGCAGCCGTGGGGTTGGTGAAAAACTGTTTTTT
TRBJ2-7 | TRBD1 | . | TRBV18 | CASSPVGFGTGAYEQYF | TGTGCCAGCTCACCAGTTGGGTTCGGGACAGGGGCCTACGAGCAGTACTTC
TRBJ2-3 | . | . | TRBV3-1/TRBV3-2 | CASSRQTSTDTQYF | TGTGCCAGCAGCCGACAGACCAGCACAGATACGCAGTATTTT
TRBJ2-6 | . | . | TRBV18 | CASSPIRGSGANVLTF | TGTGCCAGCTCACCGATCAGGGGCTCTGGGGCCAACGTCCTGACTTTC
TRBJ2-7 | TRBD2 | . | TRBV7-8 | CASSSRGTSAYEQYF | TGTGCCAGCAGCTCCCGGGGGACTAGCGCCTACGAGCAGTACTTC
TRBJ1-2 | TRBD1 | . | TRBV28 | CASVPGTVWSYTF | TGTGCCAGCGTCCCCGGGACAGTATGGAGCTACACCTTC
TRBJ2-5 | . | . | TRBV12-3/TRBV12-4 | CASTLGLGETQYF | TGTGCCAGCACCCTCGGCTTGGGCGAGACCCAGTACTTC
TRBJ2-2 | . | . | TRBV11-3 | CASSPTEKAGELFF | TGTGCCAGCAGCCCCACGGAGAAGGCCGGGGAGCTGTTTTTT
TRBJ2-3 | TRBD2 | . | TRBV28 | CASRSGGLHSNTQYF | TGTGCCAGCAGGTCGGGGGGATTACATTCCAATACGCAGTATTTT
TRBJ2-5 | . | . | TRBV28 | CASSPLSLGGETQYF | TGTGCCAGCAGCCCCCTCAGCTTAGGAGGAGAGACCCAGTACTTC
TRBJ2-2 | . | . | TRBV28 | CASSLITGNTGELFF | TGTGCCAGCAGTTTAATTACAGGGAACACCGGGGAGCTGTTTTTT
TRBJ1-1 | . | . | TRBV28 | CAHPEAFF | TGTGCTCACCCTGAAGCTTTCTTT
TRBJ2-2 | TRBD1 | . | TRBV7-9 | CASRPGQGYTGELFF | TGTGCCAGCAGACCGGGACAGGGCTACACCGGGGAGCTGTTTTTT